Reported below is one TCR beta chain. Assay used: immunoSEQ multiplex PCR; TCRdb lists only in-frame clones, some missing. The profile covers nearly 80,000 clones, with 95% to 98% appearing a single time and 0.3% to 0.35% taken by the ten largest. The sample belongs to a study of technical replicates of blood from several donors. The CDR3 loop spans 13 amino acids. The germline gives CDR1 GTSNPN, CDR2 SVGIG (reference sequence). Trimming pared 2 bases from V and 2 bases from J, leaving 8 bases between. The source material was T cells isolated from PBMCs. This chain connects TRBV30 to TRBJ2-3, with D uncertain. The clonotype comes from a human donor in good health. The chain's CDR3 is CAWSLGNTDTQYF. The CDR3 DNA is TGTGCCTGGAGTTTGGGCAACACAGATACGCAGTATTTT.